This is a list of T cell receptor beta chains from one sample in a study of T cells after yellow fever vaccination. TCRdb re-analysed the 5' RACE reads in MiXCR, keeping a single row per CDR3 protein. There are about 230,000 distinct CDR3 sequences in the sample; 6.7% occur only once, and roughly 1% lies in the top ten. Sequenced material: CD4+ T cells sorted from PBMCs, taken on the day of the yellow fever booster vaccination. These receptors came from a man aged 30 to 39 who received the YFV17D yellow fever vaccine. The CDR3 runs from the conserved cysteine through the conserved F or W. The order of the fields is V gene, D gene, J gene, CDR3 protein. The D gene is left open where the match is weak.

v_gene: TRBV5-1; d_gene: .; j_gene: TRBJ1-1; CDR3aa: CASSHVGGDTEAFF
v_gene: TRBV29-1; d_gene: TRBD1; j_gene: TRBJ2-7; CDR3aa: CSVDGRGRGQYF
v_gene: TRBV3-1; d_gene: .; j_gene: TRBJ2-7; CDR3aa: CASSLQSGGLGYEQYF
v_gene: TRBV15; d_gene: TRBD2; j_gene: TRBJ2-5; CDR3aa: CATSRVSGRETQYF
v_gene: TRBV10-3; d_gene: .; j_gene: TRBJ1-1; CDR3aa: CAISETNTEAFF
v_gene: TRBV18; d_gene: .; j_gene: TRBJ2-1; CDR3aa: CASSPPGAGSSYNEQFF
v_gene: TRBV5-1; d_gene: TRBD2; j_gene: TRBJ2-7; CDR3aa: CASSLATSGSQVYEQYF
v_gene: TRBV7-2; d_gene: .; j_gene: TRBJ2-1; CDR3aa: CASSLGYSRSYNEQFF
v_gene: TRBV7-9; d_gene: .; j_gene: TRBJ1-4; CDR3aa: CASRPGAMNEKLFF
v_gene: TRBV6-5; d_gene: TRBD2; j_gene: TRBJ2-1; CDR3aa: CASSHLGLAGGRDNEQFF
v_gene: TRBV5-1; d_gene: .; j_gene: TRBJ2-3; CDR3aa: CASGPGVDTQYF
v_gene: TRBV5-1; d_gene: .; j_gene: TRBJ2-7; CDR3aa: CASSVAPQGIEQYF
v_gene: TRBV12-3/TRBV12-4; d_gene: TRBD2; j_gene: TRBJ2-7; CDR3aa: CATRSDSGTYEQYF
v_gene: TRBV6-6; d_gene: .; j_gene: TRBJ1-1; CDR3aa: CASSYWDTEAFF
v_gene: TRBV24-1; d_gene: .; j_gene: TRBJ2-3; CDR3aa: CATSGDPAAGPTDTQYF
v_gene: TRBV19; d_gene: TRBD2; j_gene: TRBJ2-5; CDR3aa: CASKLAGVEETQYF
v_gene: TRBV19; d_gene: .; j_gene: TRBJ1-2; CDR3aa: CASSIQATTYGYTF
v_gene: TRBV5-4; d_gene: .; j_gene: TRBJ2-4; CDR3aa: CASSFPQGIQYF
v_gene: TRBV20-1; d_gene: .; j_gene: TRBJ2-3; CDR3aa: CSARDPGRDFHTDTQYF
v_gene: TRBV24-1; d_gene: .; j_gene: TRBJ2-7; CDR3aa: CATQPPPAGNSYEQYF
v_gene: TRBV20-1; d_gene: TRBD2; j_gene: TRBJ2-2; CDR3aa: CSASIAGGPHTGELFF
v_gene: TRBV5-1; d_gene: .; j_gene: TRBJ2-5; CDR3aa: CASSLSVRSGSGETQYF